Below, 26 T cell receptor beta chains from the same sample are listed, as sequenced in a study of shared clonotypes between healthy human individuals. The assay was immunoSEQ multiplex PCR, and TCRdb's table has in-frame clones only and misses some. The data hold roughly 1.5 million clones, with 95% to 99% observed a single time. Material: naive CD4+ T cells sorted from blood. Specified subset: CD45RA+ positively selected. These receptors were obtained from a man aged 25 to 40 in good health.

The CDR3 DNA reads TGTGCCAGCAGCCGGGACCTGTACGAGCAGTACTTC. This gives the protein CASSRDLYEQYF. The V gene is TRBV5-5, the J gene TRBJ2-7; perhaps D is TRBD1 or TRBD2 (5 bases each). The CDR3 loop spans 12 amino acids. Germline V gene data show CDR1 as SGHKS and CDR2 as YYEKEE (reference sequence). V lost 4 bases and J 4 bases, leaving 9 bases between the germline ends. The complete variable domain, with remaining parts taken from reference TRBV5-5 and TRBJ2-7, reads DAGVTQSPTHLIKTRGQQVTLRCSPISGHKSVSWYQQVLGQGPQFIFQYYEKEERGRGNFPDRFSARQFPNYSSELNVNALLLGDSALYLCASSRDLYEQYFGPGTRLTVT.

This clone was detected only once. The chain combines TRBV7-8 with TRBJ2-1; D ambiguous. The germline V gene encodes CDR1 SGHVS and CDR2 FQNEAQ. The V gene lost 1 base and the J gene lost 1 base, with 5 bases spanning the gap. The CDR3 has 14 residues. The CDR3 sequence: CASSLGNSYNEQFF. The CDR3 DNA sequence: TGTGCCAGCAGCTTAGGCAATTCCTACAATGAGCAGTTCTTC.

The chain recombines TRBV9 with TRBJ2-3, with D uncertain. V shed 4 bases and J shed 1 base, with 16 bases lying between them. CDR1 SGDLS and CDR2 YYNGEE come from the germline V gene. The CDR3 runs 16 residues. CDR3 residues: CASSPRLTWGTDTQYF. The CDR3 nucleotides read TGTGCCAGCAGCCCGCGACTGACTTGGGGCACAGATACGCAGTATTTT.

The chain is built from TRBV10-3 and TRBJ1-1; 9 nucleotides agree with TRBD1. V was pared by 6 bases and J by 3 bases, with 11 bases of the junction left unmatched. The CDR3 runs 16 residues. Germline CDR1 reads ENHRY; CDR2 reads SYGVKD. DNA of the CDR3: TGTGCCATCAGACAGGGGGCCAGCGGGATCGACACTGAAGCTTTCTTT. Translated: CAIRQGASGIDTEAFF.

The DNA of the CDR3 is TGTGCCACCCGGGATGCCGGGCAGGAAAAACTGTTTTTT. It translates to CATRDAGQEKLFF. This chain joins TRBV19 and TRBJ1-4; D not certain. This CDR3 comprises 13 residues. Trimming took off 10 bases at V and 8 bases at J, with 17 bases between the two ends. Germline-derived CDR1 and CDR2 are LNHDA and SQIVND (reference sequence). Complete variable domain (other parts from reference TRBV19 and TRBJ1-4): DGGITQSPKYLFRKEGQNVTLSCEQNLNHDAMYWYRQDPGQGLRLIYYSQIVNDFQKGDIAEGYSVSREKKESFPLTVTSAQKNPTAFYLCATRDAGQEKLFFGSGTQLSVL.

About this clone itself: Distinct nucleotide sequences in the sample also encode this CDR3. This chain connects TRBV28 to TRBJ2-7; perhaps TRBD1 as D (6 bases). Per germline, CDR1 MDHEN and CDR2 SYDVKM. The CDR3 extends over 13 amino acids. V lost 2 bases to trimming and J lost 3 bases, with 8 bases between them. The chain's CDR3 is CASSLGGLYEQYF. The CDR3 coding sequence is TGTGCCAGCAGTTTAGGGGGCCTCTACGAGCAGTACTTC.

The genes are TRBV5-1 and TRBJ1-5; 8 positions agree with TRBD1. Trimming took 4 bases from V and 0 from J; bases not matched to a gene: 6. The germline CDR1 and CDR2 sequences are SGHRS and YFSETQ. The CDR3 has 16 amino acids. The CDR3 DNA follows: TGCGCCAGCAGCACTGGGACAGGAGTTAGCAATCAGCCCCAGCATTTT. Translated, it gives CASSTGTGVSNQPQHF.

V and J are TRBV18 and TRBJ2-1; 7 bases are a match to TRBD1. The CDR3 length is 13 residues. The J segment lost 4 bases and the V segment lost 4 bases, leaving 1 base of the junction unmatched. The germline gives CDR1 KGHSH, CDR2 LQKENI. The CDR3 sequence is CASSLDRYNEQFF. Written as DNA, the CDR3 is TGTGCCAGCTCACTGGACAGGTACAATGAGCAGTTCTTC.

There are a few counts of this clone. V gene TRBV2 combines with J gene TRBJ2-7; D possibly corresponds to TRBD2 (6 bases). The CDR3 totals 16 residues. Trimming stripped 3 bases from V and 2 bases from J, with 17 bases between. From germline, CDR1 is SNHLY and CDR2 FYNNEI. CDR3 nucleotide sequence: TGTGCCAGCAGTGAGCGGTATCTAGCGCCAACCTACGAGCAGTACTTC. This sequence encodes CASSERYLAPTYEQYF. Full variable domain (remainder filled in from reference TRBV2 and TRBJ2-7): EPEVTQTPSHQVTQMGQEVILRCVPISNHLYFYWYRQILGQKVEFLVSFYNNEISEKSEIFDDQFSVERPDGSNFTLKIRSTKLEDSAMYFCASSERYLAPTYEQYFGPGTRLTVT.

The CDR3 protein is CASSPGGTRTLQNNEQFF. Written as DNA, the CDR3 is TGTGCCAGCAGCCCGGGCGGGACCAGAACCCTTCAGAACAATGAGCAGTTCTTC. The chain links TRBV7-9 to TRBJ2-1; D might be TRBD2 (6 bases). Germline CDR1 SEHNR, CDR2 FQNEAQ (reference sequence). The V and J ends lost 5 bases and 5 bases respectively, with 25 bases between them. The CDR3 is 18 residues long. Variable domain in full (rest from reference TRBV7-9 and TRBJ2-1): DTGVSQNPRHKITKRGQNVTFRCDPISEHNRLYWYRQTLGQGPEFLTYFQNEAQLEKSRLLSDRFSAERPKGSFSTLEIQRTEQGDSAMYLCASSPGGTRTLQNNEQFFGPGTRLTVL.

The V gene is TRBV11-3, the J gene TRBJ2-3, with TRBD2 matching 11 bases. Germline V gene lookup returns CDR1 SGHNT and CDR2 YENEEA. The trim removed 2 bases at V and 5 bases at J, leaving 3 bases unmatched. CDR3 size: 15 residues. The DNA of the CDR3 is TGTGCCAGCAGCTTAAGGCTAGCGGGAGGAGATACGCAGTATTTT. It codes for CASSLRLAGGDTQYF.

The V call is TRBV14, the J call TRBJ2-5, with 9 bases that match TRBD2. Germline V gene lookup returns CDR1 SGHDN and CDR2 FVKESK. The CDR3 is 12 residues long. V shed 5 bases, J shed 9 bases, and the junction held 4 bases outside the gene matches. Written as DNA, the CDR3 is TGTGCCAGCAGCTTAGCGGGAGCTCCCCAGTACTTC. This encodes CASSLAGAPQYF.

The CDR3 spells CASSDGGGAGQYF. In DNA form, the CDR3 reads TGTGCCAGCAGTGATGGGGGTGGGGCCGGGCAGTACTTC. The rearrangement uses TRBV6-1 and TRBJ2-7, with D perhaps given as TRBD1 or TRBD2 (5 bases each). The CDR3 sequence is 13 residues long. V dropped 3 bases and J dropped 9 bases, with 15 bases sitting between them. Germline CDR1 and CDR2: MNHNS and SASEGT.

J is TRBJ2-7 and V is TRBV18; 8 bases align to TRBD1. The V gene's germline CDR1 is KGHSH and CDR2 LQKENI. The CDR3 is 15 residues long. V gave up 6 bases and J gave up 0 bases; unmatched junction bases: 7. CDR3 loop: CASSTGQGASYEQYF. In nucleotides, the CDR3 is TGTGCCAGCTCCACGGGGCAGGGGGCCTCCTACGAGCAGTACTTC.

The chain carries TRBV30 and TRBJ2-5; the D is unclear. Trimming cost V 8 bases and J 2 bases, with 15 bases left between them. Germline V CDR1 and CDR2: GTSNPN, SVGIG (reference sequence). The CDR3 has 13 amino acids. The CDR3 loop is CARAWMGQETQYF. Written as DNA, the CDR3 is TGTGCCCGGGCTTGGATGGGACAAGAGACCCAGTACTTC.

This chain connects TRBV27 to TRBJ2-7, with TRBD2 matching over 10 bases. The CDR3 loop spans 14 amino acids. With 6 bases clipped from V and 5 bases from J, the junction kept 7 bases outside the gene matches. Germline V lookup: CDR1 MNHEY, CDR2 SMNVEV (reference sequence). The CDR3 sequence: CASSLSGRIHEQYF. The CDR3 DNA reads as TGTGCCAGCAGCCTTAGCGGGAGGATCCACGAGCAGTACTTC.

The chain links TRBV6-1 to TRBJ1-5; no clear D. This CDR3 comprises 15 residues. CDR1 and CDR2 (germline): MNHNS, SASEGT. V was cut by 9 bases and J by 1 base, with 16 bases left in between. The CDR3 region is CASDTRELSNQPQHF. Written as DNA, the CDR3 is TGTGCCAGTGACACCCGGGAGCTCAGCAATCAGCCCCAGCATTTT.

The CDR3 spells CASSPPSGHWVTEAFF. The CDR3 DNA follows: TGTGCCAGTAGTCCTCCCTCCGGACACTGGGTCACTGAAGCTTTCTTT. This chain connects TRBV19 to TRBJ1-1, with D possibly matching TRBD1 (5 bases). The CDR3 consists of 16 residues. Trimming left V 5 bases short and J 4 bases short, with 20 bases between. Germline loops: CDR1 LNHDA, CDR2 SQIVND (reference sequence).

The chain has TRBV10-1 and TRBJ2-5, with D possibly being TRBD2 (6 bases). This CDR3 contains 15 residues. Germline lookup yields CDR1 WNHNN and CDR2 SYGVQD (reference sequence). V dropped 3 bases and J dropped 5 bases, with 16 bases sitting between them. CDR3 sequence: CASSDLRGRKETQYF. The CDR3 nucleotides read TGCGCCAGCAGTGATCTGCGGGGTAGGAAGGAGACCCAGTACTTC.

The chain couples TRBV18 to TRBJ2-1, with 12 bases lining up with TRBD2. V shed 4 bases, J shed 8 bases, and the junction held 3 bases outside the gene matches. Per the germline V gene, CDR1 is KGHSH and CDR2 is LQKENI. This CDR3 comprises 14 residues. CDR3 DNA: TGTGCCAGCTCACGGACTAGCGGGATGTATGAGCAGTTCTTC. This gives the protein CASSRTSGMYEQFF.

The chain links TRBV28 to TRBJ1-5; D is unresolved. V was shortened by 5 bases and J by 2 bases, with 16 bases between the two germline ends. This CDR3 has 16 amino acids. Per germline, CDR1 MDHEN and CDR2 SYDVKM. This CDR3 is CASSPFFRGGNQPQHF. DNA for the CDR3: TGTGCCAGCAGTCCATTCTTCCGGGGTGGCAATCAGCCCCAGCATTTT.

The chain recombines TRBV5-8 with TRBJ2-3, with unresolved D. CDR3 length equals 15 residues. The germline gives CDR1 SGHTS, CDR2 YDEGEE. V shed 1 base and J shed 1 base, with 10 bases lying between them. The CDR3 DNA reads as TGTGCCAGCAGCTTGATGTCCAGCGGCACAGATACGCAGTATTTT. Translation: CASSLMSSGTDTQYF.

The rearrangement uses TRBV19 and TRBJ2-7; either TRBD1 or TRBD2 may fit D (5 bases each). Trimming left V 4 bases short and J 2 bases short, with 18 bases between. Germline V gives CDR1 LNHDA, CDR2 SQIVND (reference sequence). This CDR3 has 16 residues. CDR3: CASSRSPGRNTYEQYF. For the CDR3, the DNA is TGTGCCAGTAGTAGATCTCCGGGACGGAACACCTACGAGCAGTACTTC.

CDR3 bases: TGTGCCAGTGGGGGACAGGGGGCTATTGAGCAGTACTTC. Translation: CASGGQGAIEQYF. The chain links TRBV28 to TRBJ2-7; 12 positions match TRBD1. Trimming removed 9 bases from V and 7 bases from J; junction bases left unmatched: 7. Looked up from germline, CDR1 is MDHEN and CDR2 is SYDVKM. This CDR3 is 13 amino acids long. The complete variable domain, with remaining parts taken from reference TRBV28 and TRBJ2-7, reads DVKVTQSSRYLVKRTGEKVFLECVQDMDHENMFWYRQDPGLGLRLIYFSYDVKMKEKGDIPEGYSVSREKKERFSLILESASTNQTSMYLCASGGQGAIEQYFGPGTRLTVT.

This chain links TRBV6-4 with TRBJ2-1; 7 bases align to TRBD2. The CDR3 covers 13 residues. Germline CDR1 MRHNA, CDR2 SNTAGT. The J segment lost 5 bases and the V segment lost 8 bases, leaving 6 bases of the junction unmatched. CDR3 in amino acids: CASSREWDNEQFF. In nucleotides, the CDR3 is TGTGCCAGCTCGCGGGAGTGGGACAATGAGCAGTTCTTC.

The rearrangement links TRBV5-1 to TRBJ2-7; maybe TRBD1 (6 bases). The CDR3 contains 15 residues. CDR1 and CDR2 (germline): SGHRS, YFSETQ. Trimming shortened V by 0 bases and J by 7 bases, and 17 bases separated the two germline ends. The chain's CDR3 is CASSLVGTGQREQYF. The CDR3 DNA sequence: TGCGCCAGCAGCTTGGTTGGGACCGGACAGCGAGAGCAGTACTTC.